One and the same sample provided the 21 T cell receptor beta chains below, sequenced in a study of beta chain features in type 1 diabetes (dated 2018 in TCRdb). Study-level results and caveats: A moderate but significant shortening of TCRB CDR3 length was observed in type 1 diabetes patients in all four CD4+ subsets.

No antigen is known for these receptors. Library generation was performed with the immunoSEQ multiplex PCR assay. The entire isolated RNA was reverse transcribed using the High Capacity cDNA Reverse Transcription Kit, and thus expressed TCRB transcripts were sequenced. This immuneACCESS table, as held by TCRdb, lists in-frame sequences with V and J called but not all clones. Of the missing ones, under half trace to an unresolved V gene in checked studies; the others have no known cause. The sample table contains around 710,000 clones; only one count was recorded for around 12% of them. Of the sample, more than 0.1% is held by the ten largest clones. Material: naive CD4+ T cells from blood. The label giving this sample's cell subset or site can be read as: true naive CD4+ T cells. The receptors were gathered from a man aged 25 to 40 with type 1 diabetes.

The chain carries TRBV5-1 and TRBJ2-1; D is unclear. Germline CDR1 is SGHRS and CDR2 is YFSETQ. Trimming pared 1 base from V and 10 bases from J, leaving 6 bases between. The CDR3 is made up of 11 amino acids. This chain's CDR3 is CASSLQTEQFF. Here the CDR3 DNA reads TGCGCCAGCAGCTTGCAGACGGAGCAGTTCTTC. Full variable domain (outside the CDR3, taken from reference TRBV5-1 and TRBJ2-1): KAGVTQTPRYLIKTRGQQVTLSCSPISGHRSVSWYQQTPGQGLQFLFEYFSETQRNKGNFPGRFSGRQFSNSRSEMNVSTLELGDSALYLCASSLQTEQFFGPGTRLTVL.

V gene TRBV14 combines with J gene TRBJ2-6; D ambiguous. There are 15 residues in the CDR3. Trimming stripped 2 bases from V and 4 bases from J, with 9 bases between. CDR1 is SGHDN and CDR2 is FVKESK in the germline V gene. The chain's CDR3 is CASSQNPSGANVLTF. CDR3 in DNA: TGTGCCAGCAGCCAAAATCCTTCAGGGGCCAACGTCCTGACTTTC.

The chain has TRBV7-9 and TRBJ1-4; the D gene is possibly TRBD1 (6 bases). The length of the CDR3 is 16 residues. The germline CDR1 and CDR2 sequences are SEHNR and FQNEAQ (reference sequence). V dropped 5 bases and J dropped 4 bases, with 17 bases sitting between them. DNA of the CDR3: TGTGCCAGCAGCCCTAACAACAGGGCCGGTAATGAAAAACTGTTTTTT. This codes for CASSPNNRAGNEKLFF.

The sample holds a few counts of this clone. The rearrangement uses TRBV25-1 and TRBJ2-7, with D perhaps matching TRBD2 (5 bases). V was shortened by 3 bases and J by 6 bases, with 6 bases between the two germline ends. CDR3 length: 11 amino acids. Per the germline V gene, CDR1 is MGHDK and CDR2 is SYGVNS. CDR3: CASSEAGEQYF. The CDR3 coding sequence is TGTGCCAGCAGTGAGGCGGGCGAGCAGTACTTC.

The chain uses TRBV5-1 and TRBJ2-3, with no clear D. The CDR3 is 16 amino acids. CDR1 and CDR2 from the germline V gene are SGHRS and YFSETQ. V dropped 0 bases and J dropped 1 base, with 12 bases sitting between them. DNA for the CDR3: TGCGCCAGCAGCTTGGGAGTTGCGGTTGGCACAGATACGCAGTATTTT. It yields the protein CASSLGVAVGTDTQYF.

This clone was seen only a few times. The chain employs TRBV7-2 and TRBJ1-2; D call uncertain. The CDR3 has 12 residues. Between the trimmed V and J ends, which lost 2 bases and 7 bases, there was a span of 8 bases. Germline assignment: CDR1 SGHTA and CDR2 FQGNSA. The chain's CDR3 is CASSLWGSGYTF. The DNA of the CDR3 is TGTGCCAGCAGCTTATGGGGATCTGGCTACACCTTC.

The gene calls are TRBV5-1 and TRBJ2-1; D not certain. Germline V CDR1 and CDR2: SGHRS, YFSETQ. Trimming shortened V by 0 bases and J by 0 bases, and 10 bases separated the two germline ends. This CDR3 is built from 16 residues. This CDR3 is CASSLGAVNSYNEQFF. DNA for the CDR3: TGCGCCAGCAGCTTGGGTGCGGTTAACTCCTACAATGAGCAGTTCTTC. Supplemented by reference TRBV5-1 and TRBJ2-1, the full variable domain reads KAGVTQTPRYLIKTRGQQVTLSCSPISGHRSVSWYQQTPGQGLQFLFEYFSETQRNKGNFPGRFSGRQFSNSRSEMNVSTLELGDSALYLCASSLGAVNSYNEQFFGPGTRLTVL.

Comment on this clone: The same CDR3 arises from other DNA sequences in this sample as well. This sequence joins TRBV5-1 and TRBJ2-5; D may correspond to TRBD1 or TRBD2 (5 bases each). Germline CDR1 reads SGHRS; CDR2 reads YFSETQ. The CDR3 is 13 residues long. V was cut by 4 bases and J by 5 bases, with 12 bases left in between. In nucleotides, the CDR3 is TGCGCCAGCAGCCTTGGGACCAGTGAGACCCAGTACTTC. Amino acids: CASSLGTSETQYF.

The chain uses TRBV2 and TRBJ2-7; TRBD1 aligns across 8 bases. This CDR3 spans 14 amino acids. The V and J ends lost 7 bases and 2 bases, in that order; junction bases with no gene match: 7. Germline CDR1 SNHLY, CDR2 FYNNEI. DNA of the CDR3: TGTGCCAGCACCGGACAGGGAGTCCCCTACGAGCAGTACTTC. Protein: CASTGQGVPYEQYF.

The chain recombines TRBV10-3 with TRBJ2-5; 9 bases are a match to TRBD2. V dropped 0 bases and J dropped 2; count of bases not matched to a gene: 4. Germline V gives CDR1 ENHRY, CDR2 SYGVKD. This CDR3 contains 16 residues. For the CDR3, the DNA is TGTGCCATCAGTGAGTCCAATAGCGGGGGACAAGAGACCCAGTACTTC. This codes for CAISESNSGGQETQYF.

Written as DNA, the CDR3 is TGCGCCAGCAGCTTGAGATCGGGCTCGGGGACAGCAACCTACGAGCAGTACTTC. It yields the protein CASSLRSGSGTATYEQYF. V and J are TRBV5-1 and TRBJ2-7, with TRBD1 matching over 7 bases. The ends lost 1 base at V and 2 bases at J; junction bases unmatched: 15. The CDR3 runs 18 residues. The V gene's germline CDR1 is SGHRS and CDR2 YFSETQ. The variable domain in full, with the rest retrieved from reference TRBV5-1 and TRBJ2-7, is KAGVTQTPRYLIKTRGQQVTLSCSPISGHRSVSWYQQTPGQGLQFLFEYFSETQRNKGNFPGRFSGRQFSNSRSEMNVSTLELGDSALYLCASSLRSGSGTATYEQYFGPGTRLTVT.

This clone was counted between two and nine times. The sample contains more than one DNA sequence encoding this CDR3. The chain couples TRBV20-1 to TRBJ1-2; no clear D. The CDR3 is 9 amino acids. Germline V CDR1 and CDR2: DFQATT, SNEGSKA (reference sequence). V was trimmed by 3 bases and J by 8 bases, leaving 4 bases between them. This CDR3 reads CSAREGYTF. The CDR3 DNA reads TGCAGTGCTAGGGAGGGCTACACCTTC.

The chain recombines TRBV7-9 with TRBJ2-1; D is undetermined. This CDR3 contains 15 residues. The V and J ends lost 1 base and 4 bases respectively, with 11 bases between them. Germline V CDR1 and CDR2: SEHNR, FQNEAQ (reference sequence). The CDR3 DNA sequence: TGTGCCAGCAGCTTAGATTCCAGCCAGTACAATGAGCAGTTCTTC. Translation: CASSLDSSQYNEQFF.

In the case of this clone: This specimen includes other DNA sequences encoding the same CDR3. The chain couples TRBV7-2 to TRBJ2-4, with 10 bases identical to TRBD2. The germline gives CDR1 SGHTA, CDR2 FQGNSA. The CDR3 sequence is 14 residues long. The V and J ends lost 6 bases and 8 bases, in that order; junction bases with no gene match: 7. CDR3 nucleotide sequence: TGTGCCAGCAGTTTTAGCGGGGGGCCTGACATTCAGTACTTC. This sequence encodes CASSFSGGPDIQYF.

In this sample, this clone turned up a few times. The rearrangement links TRBV29-1 to TRBJ2-7; 12 bases align to TRBD1. CDR3 length: 13 amino acids. The germline CDR1 and CDR2 sequences are SQVTM and ANQGSEA. The V and J ends lost 7 bases and 6 bases, in that order; junction bases with no gene match: 7. The CDR3 sequence is CSASGQGASEQYF. The CDR3 DNA sequence: TGCAGCGCCTCGGGACAGGGGGCAAGCGAGCAGTACTTC.

The chain carries TRBV7-9 and TRBJ2-7; 10 nucleotides match TRBD1. The CDR3 has 16 residues. The germline CDR1 and CDR2 sequences are SEHNR and FQNEAQ (reference sequence). V dropped 5 bases and J dropped 3; count of bases not matched to a gene: 10. The CDR3 region has the DNA TGTGCCAGCAGCCGATCCCGGGACAGGGGCAACTACGAGCAGTACTTC. It yields the protein CASSRSRDRGNYEQYF.

This clone was seen a handful of times. This chain links TRBV19 with TRBJ1-4; 7 positions match TRBD1. The CDR3 is made up of 13 amino acids. Germline V gene data show CDR1 as LNHDA and CDR2 as SQIVND (reference sequence). V trimming: 5 bases; J trimming: 10 bases; junction bases outside the gene matches: 7. The CDR3 is CASSGTDSRKLFF. The CDR3, as DNA: TGTGCCAGTAGTGGGACAGATTCAAGAAAACTGTTTTTT.

This clone appeared a few times. The chain is built from TRBV7-2 and TRBJ1-3; 8 nucleotides line up with TRBD1. Germline assignment: CDR1 SGHTA and CDR2 FQGNSA. The CDR3 has 16 amino acids. V lost 5 bases and J lost 4; bases outside the gene matches: 10. The CDR3 here is CASSPGQASAGNTIYF. The CDR3 nucleotides are TGTGCCAGCAGCCCGGGACAGGCAAGCGCGGGAAACACCATATATTTT. Complete variable domain (other parts from reference TRBV7-2 and TRBJ1-3): GAGVSQSPSNKVTEKGKDVELRCDPISGHTALYWYRQSLGQGLEFLIYFQGNSAPDKSGLPSDRFSAERTGGSVSTLTIQRTQQEDSAVYLCASSPGQASAGNTIYFGEGSWLTVV.

V gene TRBV5-1 combines with J gene TRBJ2-7; TRBD1 aligns across 10 bases. This CDR3 contains 14 residues. The V gene end was trimmed by 0 bases and the J gene end by 6 bases; junction bases not matched to a gene: 3. CDR1 SGHRS and CDR2 YFSETQ come from the germline V gene. This CDR3 is CASSLGQGAAEQYF. The CDR3 bases are TGCGCCAGCAGCTTGGGACAGGGGGCGGCCGAGCAGTACTTC.

This clone came up a few times. The chain joins TRBV7-9 to TRBJ1-1; 10 bases fit TRBD1. The CDR3 spans 15 residues. V lost 5 bases, J lost 5 bases, and 8 bases stayed unmatched. Germline loops: CDR1 SEHNR, CDR2 FQNEAQ (reference sequence). In DNA form, the CDR3 reads TGTGCCAGCAGCACCAGGGACAGGGGTAAAACTGAAGCTTTCTTT. This translates into CASSTRDRGKTEAFF.

The J gene is TRBJ2-5, the V gene TRBV6-6; D call uncertain. The CDR3 consists of 13 residues. V dropped 2 bases and J dropped 7 bases, with 11 bases sitting between them. The germline CDR1 and CDR2 sequences are MNHNY and SVGAGI (reference sequence). The CDR3 here is CASSYGQFPTQYF. DNA for the CDR3: TGTGCCAGCAGTTACGGGCAGTTTCCGACCCAGTACTTC.